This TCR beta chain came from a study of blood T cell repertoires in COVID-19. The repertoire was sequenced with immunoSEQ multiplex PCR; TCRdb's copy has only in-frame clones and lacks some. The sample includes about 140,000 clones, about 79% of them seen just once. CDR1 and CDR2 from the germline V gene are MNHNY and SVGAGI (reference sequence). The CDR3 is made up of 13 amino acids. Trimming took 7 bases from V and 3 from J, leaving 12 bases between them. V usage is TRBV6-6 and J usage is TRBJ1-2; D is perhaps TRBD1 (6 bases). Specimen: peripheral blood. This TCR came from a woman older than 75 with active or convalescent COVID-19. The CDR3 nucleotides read TGTGCCAGCACCAAGACAGGCCACTATGGCTACACCTTC. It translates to CASTKTGHYGYTF.